This T cell receptor (beta chain) was identified during a study of glioma-infiltrating T cells after dendritic cell vaccination. The germline gives CDR1 MNHEY, CDR2 SVGAGI. V lost 2 bases and J 4 bases, leaving 11 bases between the germline ends. This CDR3 contains 14 residues. The protocol was immunoSEQ multiplex PCR, while the TCRdb copy is restricted to in-frame clones and leaves out a portion. This sample carries over 55,000 clones, around 86% of them seen once, and the ten largest clones take roughly 7.9%. The J gene is TRBJ1-2, the V gene TRBV6-5; D is ambiguous. The source material was blood, sampled before dendritic cell vaccination. This clonotype originated in a human donor with glioblastoma. CDR3 nucleotide sequence: TGTGCCAGCAGTTACGGGTTATCGGGCTATGGCTACACCTTC. Protein: CASSYGLSGYGYTF.